This is a list of T cell receptor beta chains from one sample in a study of blood T cells in healthy people across ages. Using its own MiXCR run on the 5' RACE reads, TCRdb lists one record per CDR3 protein. The sample carries approximately 900,000 distinct CDR3 sequences, almost 30% recorded once. This same sample was also part of a study on T cells of mothers and their children.

Sequencing was done on a sample of blood. Every receptor here comes from a middle-aged woman in good health. Both conserved end residues are part of each CDR3. The order of the fields is V gene, J gene, clone size, D gene, CDR3 DNA, CDR3 protein. A D gene is named only where the DNA matches it firmly. Rows give clone size only sometimes, using once, few, many, or a class for an expanded clone.

TRBV28,TRBJ2-1,NA,TRBD2,TGTGCCAGCAGTTTCCAGCGGGGGGGGGACAATGAGCAGTTCTTC,CASSFQRGGDNEQFF
TRBV27,TRBJ2-6,many,NA,TGTGCCAGCAGCAGAACAAGGGCTGGGGCCAACGTCCTGACTTTC,CASSRTRAGANVLTF
TRBV18,TRBJ1-5,NA,NA,TGTGCCAGCTCACGGGTCAATCAGCCCCAGCATTTT,CASSRVNQPQHF
TRBV11-2,TRBJ2-7,many,NA,TGTGCCAGCAGCTTAGATAACCACGAGCAGTACTTC,CASSLDNHEQYF
TRBV9,TRBJ2-7,once,NA,TGTGCCAGCAGCCCCCTGGGGGGGGCTATCTCCTACGAGCAGTACTTC,CASSPLGGAISYEQYF
TRBV7-8,TRBJ2-1,NA,NA,TGTGCCAGCAGCTTAGTTGTCAAAGACAATGAGCAGTTCTTC,CASSLVVKDNEQFF
TRBV5-1,TRBJ2-1,NA,NA,TGCGCCAGCAGCTTTTTGGGACTCGACTCCTACAATGAGCAGTTCTTC,CASSFLGLDSYNEQFF
TRBV3-1,TRBJ2-5,NA,TRBD1,TGTGCCAGCAGCCTCCGGGGAAAGGGGGCGAAGGAGACCCAGTACTTC,CASSLRGKGAKETQYF
TRBV2,TRBJ2-1,NA,NA,TGTGCCAGCGGCCAGTCGAATGAGCAGTTCTTC,CASGQSNEQFF
TRBV20-1,TRBJ2-1,many,NA,TGCAGTGCTCTGGAGGCGGGGTGGTCTGGCAATGAGCAGTTCTTC,CSALEAGWSGNEQFF
TRBV20-1,TRBJ2-7,few,NA,TGCAGTGCTCGCCCCTTATTAACAGGGTACTACGAGCAGTACTTC,CSARPLLTGYYEQYF
TRBV5-4,TRBJ1-1,NA,TRBD1,TGTGCCAGCAGCTTGGCGGCAGGGGGCGCGGAGAACACTGAAGCTTTCTTT,CASSLAAGGAENTEAFF
TRBV3-1,TRBJ2-4,NA,TRBD2,TGTGCCAGCAGCCCCCCCCAGCGGGGGGGCATTCAGTACTTC,CASSPPQRGGIQYF
TRBV4-2,TRBJ2-5,NA,TRBD2,TGTGCCAGCAGCCAAGACCGGACTAGCATTAAGACCCAGTACTTC,CASSQDRTSIKTQYF
TRBV13,TRBJ1-2,NA,NA,TGTGCCAGCAGCCCGTCACAGGGCTCCTATGGCTACACCTTC,CASSPSQGSYGYTF
TRBV5-1,TRBJ2-6,NA,NA,TGCGCCAGCAGCTTTTTTGGCTCTGGGGCCAACGTCCTGACTTTC,CASSFFGSGANVLTF
TRBV27,TRBJ1-2,NA,NA,TGTGCCAGCAGTTCTGGACAGAGCCCCTATGGCTACACCTTC,CASSSGQSPYGYTF
TRBV6-1,TRBJ2-1,NA,TRBD1,TGTGCCAGCAGTCTACAGGGGGCTAGTACCAATGAGCAGTTCTTC,CASSLQGASTNEQFF
TRBV5-1,TRBJ2-7,many,NA,TGCGCCAGCAGCTCGCGGACGGGAGCCTCTACGCGGGAGCAGTACTTC,CASSSRTGASTREQYF
TRBV20-1,TRBJ2-7,few,TRBD2,TGCAGTGCTAGAGATATGGGACTAGCGGGAGGGTGGGAGCAGTACTTC,CSARDMGLAGGWEQYF
TRBV28,TRBJ2-7,NA,TRBD1,TGTGCCAGCGGATCCGCAGGGGGCGACACCTCCTACGAGCAGTACTTC,CASGSAGGDTSYEQYF
TRBV29-1,TRBJ1-1,NA,NA,TGCAGCTTTCAAGGGCCCGGCAGGACTGAAGCTTTCTTT,CSFQGPGRTEAFF
TRBV7-8,TRBJ2-7,many,NA,TGCGCCAGCAGCTTGGGCGCGCTATCCTACGAGCAGTACTTC,CASSLGALSYEQYF
TRBV4-1,TRBJ1-5,NA,TRBD1,TGCGCCAGCAGCCAAGAGGACAGGAATCAGCCCCAGCATTTT,CASSQEDRNQPQHF
TRBV4-3,TRBJ2-6,few,NA,TGCGCCAGCAGCCAAGATCCCGGGGCCTCGGGGGCCAACGTCCTGACTTTC,CASSQDPGASGANVLTF
TRBV5-1,TRBJ2-7,many,NA,TGCGCCAGCAGCTTGCTGACCGGCTTGGGCTCCTACGAGCAGTACTTC,CASSLLTGLGSYEQYF
TRBV20-1,TRBJ1-2,few,NA,TGCAGTGCCCCCGACCCCGATGGCTACACCTTC,CSAPDPDGYTF
TRBV6-2/TRBV6-3,TRBJ2-5,many,NA,TGTGCCAGCAGTGAACTCCTTTCGGGCTTAGAGCAGTACTTC,CASSELLSGLEQYF
TRBV20-1,TRBJ2-5,few,NA,TGCAGTGCTAGACAGGGGATCATCGTCCCGTACCAAGAGACCCAGTACTTC,CSARQGIIVPYQETQYF
TRBV5-1,TRBJ1-1,few,NA,TGCGCCAGCAGCTGGGACGGGGAGAACACTGAAGCTTTCTTT,CASSWDGENTEAFF
TRBV28,TRBJ2-3,NA,TRBD1,TGTGCCAGCAGTTTATCAAGTTTCGGACAGGCCATCACAGATACGCAGTATTTT,CASSLSSFGQAITDTQYF
TRBV2,TRBJ2-4,many,TRBD1,TGTGCCAGCAGTGCGCTGACAGGGCTCAAAAACATTCAGTACTTC,CASSALTGLKNIQYF
TRBV24-1,TRBJ2-5,NA,NA,TGTGCCACCAGTGATTTGAGAGGGTTCCAAGAGACCCAGTACTTC,CATSDLRGFQETQYF
TRBV20-1,TRBJ2-1,NA,TRBD2,TGCAGTGGCCAAGCGGGGGGTAGCTCCTACAATGAGCAGTTCTTC,CSGQAGGSSYNEQFF
TRBV9,TRBJ2-5,NA,TRBD2,TGTGCCAGCAGCTCAGGGCTAGCGGGGCTGCAAGAGACCCAGTACTTC,CASSSGLAGLQETQYF
TRBV12-3/TRBV12-4,TRBJ2-7,NA,TRBD1,TGTGCCGGCAGTTTAGAGGGGACAGGGGGCATATACGAGCAGTACTTC,CAGSLEGTGGIYEQYF
TRBV13,TRBJ1-4,NA,TRBD1,TGTGCCAGCAGCCGATACGAGGGACAGGATTTGTCCAGTGGGAAAAAACTGTTTTTT,CASSRYEGQDLSSGKKLFF
TRBV9,TRBJ2-3,few,TRBD2,TGTGCCAGCAGCCAGGGACTAGCGGGGAAGACAGATACGCAGTATTTT,CASSQGLAGKTDTQYF
TRBV12-5,TRBJ2-1,NA,TRBD1,TGTGCTAGTGGTTTGCCAACACCGGGACAGGGGGCTCGGTCACACAATGAGCAGTTCTTC,CASGLPTPGQGARSHNEQFF
TRBV18,TRBJ2-7,NA,TRBD1,TGTGCCAGCTCACCTCCAATGACAGGGGTCGGCTACGAGCAGTACTTC,CASSPPMTGVGYEQYF
TRBV7-2,TRBJ2-1,NA,TRBD2,TGTGCCAGCAGCCCCGGGACTAGCGGGAGGATTTACAATGAGCAGTTCTTC,CASSPGTSGRIYNEQFF
TRBV7-2,TRBJ1-6,NA,NA,TGTGCCAGCAGCTTAGACTTCTGGGACTCCTATAATTCACCCCTCCACTTT,CASSLDFWDSYNSPLHF
TRBV4-1,TRBJ2-7,many,NA,TGCGCCAGCAGCCAAGAGGGCACAGTCCCTTCCTACGAGCAGTACTTC,CASSQEGTVPSYEQYF
TRBV7-6,TRBJ2-6,many,NA,TGTGCCAGCAGCTCCCGGGCGCTAATATCTGGGGCCAACGTCCTGACTTTC,CASSSRALISGANVLTF
TRBV20-1,TRBJ1-6,few,TRBD1,TGCAGTGCACAGGGGGATGATCCACCCCTCCACTTT,CSAQGDDPPLHF
TRBV6-6,TRBJ2-7,NA,NA,TGTGCCAGCAGTCTCCGGGACGGGAAGTACGAGCAGTACTTC,CASSLRDGKYEQYF
TRBV5-1,TRBJ1-1,few,NA,TGCGCCAGCAGCTTGGATCCGATTACGAACACTGAAGCTTTCTTT,CASSLDPITNTEAFF
TRBV28,TRBJ2-2,NA,TRBD1,TGTGCCAGCAGTTCGCTCAGGGGGAACTCCGGGGAGCTGTTTTTT,CASSSLRGNSGELFF